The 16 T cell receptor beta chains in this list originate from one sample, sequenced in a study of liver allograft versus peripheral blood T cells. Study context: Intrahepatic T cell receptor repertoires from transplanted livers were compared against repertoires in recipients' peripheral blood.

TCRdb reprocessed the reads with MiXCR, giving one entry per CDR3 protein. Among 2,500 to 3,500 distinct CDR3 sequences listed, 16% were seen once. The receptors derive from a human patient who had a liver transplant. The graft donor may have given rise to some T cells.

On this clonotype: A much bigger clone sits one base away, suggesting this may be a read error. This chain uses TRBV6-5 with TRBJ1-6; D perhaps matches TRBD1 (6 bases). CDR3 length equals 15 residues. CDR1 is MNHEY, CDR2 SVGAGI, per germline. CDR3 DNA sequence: TGTGCCAGCAGCTCCGATGGCAGGGGTGCCTCACCCCCCCACTTT. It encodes CASSSDGRGASPPHF.

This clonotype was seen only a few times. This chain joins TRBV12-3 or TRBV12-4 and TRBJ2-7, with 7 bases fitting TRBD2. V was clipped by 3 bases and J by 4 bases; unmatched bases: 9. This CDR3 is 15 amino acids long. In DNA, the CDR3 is TGTGCCAGCAGTTTTGGGCGGGAGAGCTCTTACGAGCAGTACTTC. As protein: CASSFGRESSYEQYF.

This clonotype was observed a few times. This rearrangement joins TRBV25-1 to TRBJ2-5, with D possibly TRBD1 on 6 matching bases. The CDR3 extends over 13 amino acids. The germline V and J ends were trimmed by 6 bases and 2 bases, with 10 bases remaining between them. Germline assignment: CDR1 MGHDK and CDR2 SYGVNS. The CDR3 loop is CASRDTGQETQYF. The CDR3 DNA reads TGTGCCAGCAGGGACACAGGGCAAGAGACCCAGTACTTC.

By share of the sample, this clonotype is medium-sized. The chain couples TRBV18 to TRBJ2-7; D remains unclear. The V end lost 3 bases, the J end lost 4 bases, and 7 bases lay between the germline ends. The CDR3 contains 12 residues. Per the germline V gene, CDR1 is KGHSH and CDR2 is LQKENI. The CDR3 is CASSPGRYEQYF. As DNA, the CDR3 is TGTGCCAGCTCACCTGGACGTTACGAGCAGTACTTC.

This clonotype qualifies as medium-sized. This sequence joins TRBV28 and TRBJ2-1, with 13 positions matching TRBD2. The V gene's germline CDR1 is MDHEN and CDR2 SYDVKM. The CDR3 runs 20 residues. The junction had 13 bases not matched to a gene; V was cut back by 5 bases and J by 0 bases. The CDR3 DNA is TGTGCCAGCAGTCATGGGACTAGCGGGATATTGGGGCACTCCTACAATGAGCAGTTCTTC. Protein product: CASSHGTSGILGHSYNEQFF.

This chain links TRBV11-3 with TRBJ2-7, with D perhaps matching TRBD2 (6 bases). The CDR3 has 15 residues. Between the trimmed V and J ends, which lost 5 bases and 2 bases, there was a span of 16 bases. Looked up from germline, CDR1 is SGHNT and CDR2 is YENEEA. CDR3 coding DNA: TGTGCCAGCAGCCAGGGAGGAGGAGGGGCCTACGAGCAGTACTTC. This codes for CASSQGGGGAYEQYF.

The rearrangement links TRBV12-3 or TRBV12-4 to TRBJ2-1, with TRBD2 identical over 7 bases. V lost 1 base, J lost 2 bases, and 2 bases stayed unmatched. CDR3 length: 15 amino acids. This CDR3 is CASSLGSGPYNEQFF. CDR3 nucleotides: TGTGCCAGCAGTTTAGGTAGCGGGCCCTACAATGAGCAGTTCTTC.

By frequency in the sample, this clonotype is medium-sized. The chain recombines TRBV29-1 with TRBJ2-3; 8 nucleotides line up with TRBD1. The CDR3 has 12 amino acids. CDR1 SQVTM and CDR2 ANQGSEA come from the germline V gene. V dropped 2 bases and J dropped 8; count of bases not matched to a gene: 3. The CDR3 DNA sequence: TGCAGCGTTGAAATACAGGGGGGTACGCAGTATTTT. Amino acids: CSVEIQGGTQYF.

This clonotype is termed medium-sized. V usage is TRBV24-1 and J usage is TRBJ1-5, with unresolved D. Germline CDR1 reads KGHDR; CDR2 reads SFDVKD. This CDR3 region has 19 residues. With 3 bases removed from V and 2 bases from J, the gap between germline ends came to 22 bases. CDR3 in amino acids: CATSDPEKQTWKGNQPQHF. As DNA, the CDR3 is TGTGCCACCAGTGATCCCGAAAAACAAACGTGGAAGGGCAATCAGCCCCAGCATTTT.

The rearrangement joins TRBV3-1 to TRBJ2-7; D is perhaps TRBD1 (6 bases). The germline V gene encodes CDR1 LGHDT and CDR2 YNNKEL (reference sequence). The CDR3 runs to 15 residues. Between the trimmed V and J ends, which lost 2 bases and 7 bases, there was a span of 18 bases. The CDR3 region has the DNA TGTGCCAGCAGCCAAAAGGCGGCGGCAACAGGGGAGCAGTACTTC. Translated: CASSQKAAATGEQYF.

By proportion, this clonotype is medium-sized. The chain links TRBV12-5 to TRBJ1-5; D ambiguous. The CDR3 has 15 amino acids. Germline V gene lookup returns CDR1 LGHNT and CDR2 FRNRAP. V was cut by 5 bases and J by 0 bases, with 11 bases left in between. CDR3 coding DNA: TGTGCTAGTGGTCCGACACCGTCTAGCAATCAGCCCCAGCATTTT. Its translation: CASGPTPSSNQPQHF.

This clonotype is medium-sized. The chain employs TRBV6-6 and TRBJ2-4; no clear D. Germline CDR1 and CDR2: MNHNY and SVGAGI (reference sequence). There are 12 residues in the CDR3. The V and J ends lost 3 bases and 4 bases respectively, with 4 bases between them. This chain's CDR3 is CASSYWKNIQYF. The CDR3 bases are TGTGCCAGCAGTTATTGGAAAAACATTCAGTACTTC.

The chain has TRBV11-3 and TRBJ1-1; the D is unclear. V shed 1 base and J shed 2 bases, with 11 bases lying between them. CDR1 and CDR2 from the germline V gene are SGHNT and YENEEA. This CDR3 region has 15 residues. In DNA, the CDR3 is TGTGCCAGCAGCTTAGCCTCTGGGATAAACACTGAAGCTTTCTTT. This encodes CASSLASGINTEAFF.

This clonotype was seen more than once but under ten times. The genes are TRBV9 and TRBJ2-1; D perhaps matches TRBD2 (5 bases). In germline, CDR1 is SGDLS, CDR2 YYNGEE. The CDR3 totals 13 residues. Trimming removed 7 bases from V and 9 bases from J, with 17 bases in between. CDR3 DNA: TGTGCCAGCGCCGGGCCGGGTGGGAGTGAGCAGTTCTTC. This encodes CASAGPGGSEQFF.

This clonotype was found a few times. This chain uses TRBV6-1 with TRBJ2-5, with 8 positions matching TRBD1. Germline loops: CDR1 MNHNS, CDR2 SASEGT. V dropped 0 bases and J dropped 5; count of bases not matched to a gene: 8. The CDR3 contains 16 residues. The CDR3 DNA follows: TGTGCCAGCAGTGAAGCCTCTGGACAGGGATGGGAGACCCAGTACTTC. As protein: CASSEASGQGWETQYF.

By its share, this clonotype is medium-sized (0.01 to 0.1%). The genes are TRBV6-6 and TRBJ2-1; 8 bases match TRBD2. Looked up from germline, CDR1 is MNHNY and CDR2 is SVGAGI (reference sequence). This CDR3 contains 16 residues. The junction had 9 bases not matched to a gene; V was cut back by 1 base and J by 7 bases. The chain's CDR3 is CASSYLAGLKRNEQFF. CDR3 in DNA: TGTGCCAGCAGTTACTTAGCGGGACTGAAGAGGAATGAGCAGTTCTTC.